This T cell receptor beta chain was identified in a study of blood T cell repertoires in COVID-19. Clones were read by immunoSEQ multiplex PCR, and TCRdb kept only the in-frame ones, dropping some. The top ten hold 2.2% of the sample, which has a few hundred thousand clones, roughly 88% seen once. Cohort 3 recovery required two negative PCRs, clearance, or symptom resolution. Germline values: CDR1 SGHTA, CDR2 FQGTGA. CDR3 length equals 13 residues. The trim removed 5 bases at V and 4 bases at J, leaving 2 bases unmatched. Sequencing was carried out using PBMCs or T cells enriched from blood (not recorded which). The sequence derives from a man younger than 45 who had recovered from COVID-19. The J gene is TRBJ2-1, the V gene TRBV7-3, with TRBD2 identical over 7 bases. This CDR3 is CASSQGLYNEQFF. CDR3 bases: TGTGCCAGCAGCCAGGGACTATACAATGAGCAGTTCTTC.